This T cell receptor (beta chain) was documented in a study of blood T cell repertoires in COVID-19. Turning to the study itself: In each case, the material was cDNA or gDNA derived from T cells, B-cell-depleted T cells, or PBMCs.

The authors' processing: Using reference gene primer amplification, nucleated cell counts were estimated. Clones were sequenced by immunoSEQ multiplex PCR, and TCRdb holds only the in-frame ones, with some missing. V and J calls and clone size are given by that table; D and trimming were obtained from the DNA. The sample gives about 120,000 clones, 80% to 90% of which show up once; 2% to 2.5% is in the top ten. The CDR3 sequence is 17 residues long. Trimming cost V 3 bases and J 4 bases, with 18 bases left between them. Germline V gives CDR1 KGHSH, CDR2 LQKENI. The chain uses TRBV18 and TRBJ2-2, with D maybe TRBD2 (5 bases). Sequencing was done on a sample of peripheral blood. This clonotype was obtained from a woman aged 50 to 65 with acute or convalescent COVID-19. The CDR3 DNA reads as TGTGCCAGCTCACCCTACCTAGGTAGGGCGGGCACCGGGGAGCTGTTTTTT. This translates into CASSPYLGRAGTGELFF.